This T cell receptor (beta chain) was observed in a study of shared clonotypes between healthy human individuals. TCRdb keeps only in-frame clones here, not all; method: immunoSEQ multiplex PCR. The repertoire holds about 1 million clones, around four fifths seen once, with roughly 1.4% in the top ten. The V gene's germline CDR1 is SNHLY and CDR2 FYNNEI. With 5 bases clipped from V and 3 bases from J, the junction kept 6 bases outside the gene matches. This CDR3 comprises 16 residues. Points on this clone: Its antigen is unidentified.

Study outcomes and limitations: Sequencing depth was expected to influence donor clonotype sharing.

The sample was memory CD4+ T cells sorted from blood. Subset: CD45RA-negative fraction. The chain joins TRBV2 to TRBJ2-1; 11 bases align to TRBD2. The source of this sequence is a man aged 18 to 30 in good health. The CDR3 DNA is TGTGCCAGCAGTCCAATAGCGGGGGGGCGCTACAATGAGCAGTTCTTC. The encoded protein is CASSPIAGGRYNEQFF.